The rows below give T cell receptor beta chains drawn from one sample of a study of response to subunit inactivated influenza vaccine. From the RT-PCR reads, TCRdb called clonotypes with MiXCR, one entry per CDR3 protein. The sample shows about 620,000 distinct CDR3 sequences, 12% of them seen only once. Sequenced material: PBMCs from blood, taken on the day of vaccination. These TCRs come from a man aged 50-60 years who received an inactivated influenza vaccine. CDR3s include the opening cysteine and the closing phenylalanine or tryptophan. A D gene is named only where the DNA matches it firmly. Only some rows state a clone size, as once, few, many or a class for expanded clones.

CASSPSTALGTEAFF	TGTGCCAGCAGCCCATCGACGGCCTTGGGCACTGAAGCTTTCTTT	-	TRBJ1-1	-	TRBV9
CATGGHEQFF	TGTGCCACCGGGGGGCATGAGCAGTTCTTC	-	TRBJ2-1	many	TRBV24-1
CASSQDLRDTLYNEQFF	TGCGCCAGCAGCCAAGATCTTAGGGACACTCTCTACAATGAGCAGTTCTTC	-	TRBJ2-1	few	TRBV4-3
CASSHTAYQNTIYF	TGTGCCAGCAGCCATACAGCGTATCAAAACACCATATATTTT	-	TRBJ1-3	-	TRBV12-3/TRBV12-4
CASSHGHIQFF	TGCGCCAGCAGCCACGGACACATCCAGTTCTTC	-	TRBJ2-1	few	TRBV4-1
CASTTGGNYGYTF	TGTGCCAGCACGACAGGGGGGAACTATGGCTACACCTTC	TRBD1	TRBJ1-2	-	TRBV11-2
CATLAGGAAGELFF	TGTGCCACGTTAGCGGGGGGGGCCGCCGGGGAGCTGTTTTTT	TRBD2	TRBJ2-2	many	TRBV4-2
CASSPVRGWNTEAFF	TGTGCCAGCAGCCCTGTCCGGGGTTGGAACACTGAAGCTTTCTTT	-	TRBJ1-1	-	TRBV7-9
CASSSYTSGSTNEQFF	TGTGCCAGCAGCTCGTACACTAGCGGGAGTACGAATGAGCAGTTCTTC	TRBD2	TRBJ2-1	-	TRBV5-4
CSVSPGSTDTQYF	TGCAGCGTTTCCCCCGGGTCTACAGATACGCAGTATTTT	-	TRBJ2-3	-	TRBV29-1
CSARVSSGGVFGTQYF	TGCAGTGCTAGAGTTTCGAGCGGGGGGGTGTTTGGTACGCAGTATTTT	TRBD2	TRBJ2-3	-	TRBV20-1
CASSLAGSGYEQYF	TGTGCCAGCAGCTTAGCGGGTTCAGGCTACGAGCAGTACTTC	-	TRBJ2-7	many	TRBV7-2
CASRPGQANIQYF	TGTGCCAGCAGGCCGGGACAGGCCAACATTCAGTACTTC	TRBD1	TRBJ2-4	many	TRBV12-3/TRBV12-4
CASSFGAEAGNTIYF	TGTGCCAGCAGCTTTGGAGCTGAGGCTGGAAACACCATATATTTT	-	TRBJ1-3	-	TRBV7-2
CASNLGRSNTEAFF	TGTGCCAGCAATCTGGGCAGATCGAACACTGAAGCTTTCTTT	-	TRBJ1-1	-	TRBV2
CASWGGGAYNSPLHF	TGTGCCAGCTGGGGAGGGGGCGCCTATAATTCACCCCTCCACTTT	TRBD1	TRBJ1-6	-	TRBV6-1
CAISGGAYEQYF	TGTGCCATCAGTGGGGGGGCCTACGAGCAGTACTTC	-	TRBJ2-7	few	TRBV10-3
CASSREVAAEYEQYF	TGTGCCAGCAGCAGAGAGGTGGCGGCGGAATACGAGCAGTACTTC	-	TRBJ2-7	-	TRBV9
CASTNLRDRGGYEQYF	TGTGCCAGCACTAACCTCCGGGACAGGGGGGGCTACGAGCAGTACTTC	TRBD1	TRBJ2-7	-	TRBV12-3/TRBV12-4
CASTPGSSGGETQYF	TGCGCCAGCACCCCCGGGTCGTCGGGGGGAGAGACCCAGTACTTC	TRBD2	TRBJ2-5	-	TRBV5-1
CASSPIGGLSYEQYF	TGTGCCAGCAGTCCCATTGGGGGGCTTTCCTACGAGCAGTACTTC	-	TRBJ2-7	-	TRBV6-2/TRBV6-3
CASSGKVMTGELFF	TGTGCCAGCAGCGGGAAGGTAATGACCGGGGAGCTGTTTTTT	-	TRBJ2-2	few	TRBV9